Reported below is one TCR beta chain. Its antigen is as yet unknown. The data were taken from a study of monozygotic twins with inflammatory bowel disease. General study results and limits: Whereas healthy co-twins had higher TCRbeta diversity (inverse Simpson), IBD patients had lower diversity.

The CDR3 runs to 16 residues. Germline lookup yields CDR1 SGDLS and CDR2 YYNGEE. TCRdb re-called the 5' RACE reads; every CDR3 protein appears as one record, without DNA. The clone table shows about 420,000 distinct CDR3 sequences, with the ten largest holding about 2.3%. Sequencing input: blood. The V and J genes are TRBV9 and TRBJ2-1; TCRdb's D call, TRBD2, is unchecked because there is no DNA. The receptor comes from a human donor with ulcerative colitis or Crohn's disease, or a healthy co-twin of an affected twin (not recorded which). The chain's CDR3 is CASSVASGSVIDEQFF.